This TCR beta chain originates from a study of long-term antiretroviral therapy in people with HIV. At minimum, one pre-ART and two post-ART PBMC samples were obtained from each donor. The CDR3 runs 16 residues. V shed 4 bases, J shed 1 base, and the junction held 6 bases outside the gene matches. Per germline, CDR1 SGHVS and CDR2 FQNEAQ. They ran version v3.0 of the immunoSEQ assay at survey level. TCRdb's table, derived via immunoSEQ multiplex PCR, lists solely in-frame clones and lacks some. The sample lists around 20,000 clones, around 80% occurring once. The sample holds a few counts of this clone.

This TCR was recovered from a middle-aged woman with HIV. This chain joins TRBV7-8 and TRBJ1-1, with 10 bases fitting TRBD1. Sequenced material: unsorted PBMCs, taken at the start of antiretroviral therapy, before treatment. The CDR3 loop is CASSSRDRGSNTEAFF. The CDR3 DNA follows: TGTGCCAGCAGCTCCAGGGACAGGGGCTCGAACACTGAAGCTTTCTTT.